This T cell receptor (beta chain) was obtained from a study of control samples from healthy donors and cancer patients. The V gene lost 8 bases and the J gene lost 3 bases, with 25 bases spanning the gap. Germline CDR1 and CDR2: MDHEN and SYDVKM. The CDR3 covers 17 residues. Clones were read by immunoSEQ multiplex PCR, and TCRdb kept only the in-frame ones, dropping some. The sample includes about 410,000 clones, 90% of them seen just once. Sequenced input: PBMCs. The rearrangement joins TRBV28 to TRBJ1-1; the D gene is possibly TRBD1 (5 bases). This receptor was obtained from a man aged 35-49 years with head and neck cancer. The CDR3 DNA reads TGTGCCAGCTACCTCTCATCCAGGGTGGGGGATTACACTGAAGCTTTCTTT. As protein: CASYLSSRVGDYTEAFF.